This T cell receptor beta chain was observed in a study of Ad26.COV2.S vaccination and SARS-CoV-2 variants (TCRdb year 2021). In terms of the full investigation: Donors in the vaccine arm were drawn from COV1001, a multicentre, randomized, double-blind, placebo-controlled phase I-IIa trial testing Ad26.COV2.S in healthy adults. A total of about 30 samples were included in the TCR-sequenced set, comprising roughly 19 Ad26.COV2.S vaccine recipients, 5 placebo recipients and 8 SARS-CoV-2 convalescent individuals. Ad26.COV2.S was given intramuscularly at 5x10^10 or 1x10^11 viral particles, as a single shot or as two shots 56 days apart. Sequencing of the TCRbeta repertoire served to evaluate the specificity and breadth of SARS-CoV-2-reactive T cell receptors following Ad26.COV2.S vaccination. Blinding of investigators to trial group allocation was maintained during experiments and outcome assessment. Trial participants were randomized into five groups of five: low-dose or high-dose Ad26.COV2.S given once or twice, or placebo on both occasions.

The sample's treatment or condition, from its label and the paper: about 20 received Ad26.COV2.S at low or high dose, single or two shots; five or six received placebo; per-sample allocation not given. Repertoires of vaccine and placebo recipients were sequenced from samples collected on day 63 after the first injection. In Cohort 1b, 25 or so adults aged 18-55 years were enrolled at a single site in Boston, USA, between 29 July and 7 August 2020. Ad26.COV2.S was a replication-incompetent adenovirus type 26 vector expressing a prefusion-stabilized SARS-CoV-2 spike protein from the original Wuhan strain. The CDR3 covers 16 residues, taking in both the cysteine and the phenylalanine. The retained sequence is limited to the CDR3, 48 bases, with the frame set at the first base. V is reduced by 6 bases and J by 2 bases, leaving a spacing of 17 bases between them. Per the germline V gene, SGHTA is the CDR1 and FQGNSA is the CDR2.

With regard to this clone: The specificity of this receptor is unknown. One base away there is no much larger clone; base qualities are not given.

Overall results and qualifications from the work: Comparable non-spike TCR breadth was observed between vaccine and placebo recipients, consistent with only spike being contained in the vaccine. After vaccination, spike-specific CD8+ and CD4+ T cell responses were reported to show substantial breadth. According to the authors, total T cell responses may have been underestimated by the TCR breadth and depth analyses. Higher spike-specific TCR breadth was observed in Ad26.COV2.S recipients than in placebo recipients (P = 0.0014). The study was not powered for comparison of responses between vaccine doses or regimens.

The immunoSEQ Assay was used to sequence TCRbeta CDR3 regions. After extraction, genomic DNA underwent amplification by bias-controlled multiplex PCR, followed by high-throughput sequencing. Per the authors' processing: To quantify the absolute abundance of every unique TCRbeta CDR3 region, sequences were collapsed and filtered. T cell fraction was estimated by normalization of TCRbeta template counts to usable DNA, with usable DNA being measured through amplification of reference genes present in all nucleated cells. Repertoire TCRs were annotated as SARS-CoV-2-specific when V gene, CDR3 amino acid sequence and J gene were exactly matched to a known reactive TCR set. The reference SARS-CoV-2 TCR set was derived from MIRA and filtered for enrichment in COVID-19-positive ImmuneCODE repertoires, a step that removed public or cross-reactive TCRs. Drawing on the MIRA antigens, annotated TCRs were analysed further at the level of specific ORF or position within ORF. Breadth was defined as the number of annotated unique rearrangements divided by the total number of unique productive rearrangements, and depth was defined as the summed frequency of the annotated unique rearrangements. Group comparisons of TCR breadth used two-sided Wilcoxon rank-sum tests. TCRdb stores this immuneACCESS table with in-frame sequences only. Part of the clones is absent; in the studies checked, under half of the shortfall reflects unresolved V genes, and no reason is known for the rest. That table supplies the V and J calls and clone size; D and trimming were determined from the DNA. The sample data list about 400,000 clones, and 83% of these were observed just once. Together, the top ten hold just under 7.5% of the sample.

The chain employs TRBV7-2 and TRBJ2-1; no D segment can be confidently identified. The sequencing here drew on peripheral blood, taken in a trial of Ad26.COV2.S vaccine versus placebo. The sequence was collected from a person aged 18-65 years who received the Ad26.COV2.S COVID-19 vaccine or a placebo. The base sequence is TGTGCCAGCAGTCCTGCACCCATCGGACCCTACAATGAGCAGTTCTTC. This yields the protein CASSPAPIGPYNEQFF.